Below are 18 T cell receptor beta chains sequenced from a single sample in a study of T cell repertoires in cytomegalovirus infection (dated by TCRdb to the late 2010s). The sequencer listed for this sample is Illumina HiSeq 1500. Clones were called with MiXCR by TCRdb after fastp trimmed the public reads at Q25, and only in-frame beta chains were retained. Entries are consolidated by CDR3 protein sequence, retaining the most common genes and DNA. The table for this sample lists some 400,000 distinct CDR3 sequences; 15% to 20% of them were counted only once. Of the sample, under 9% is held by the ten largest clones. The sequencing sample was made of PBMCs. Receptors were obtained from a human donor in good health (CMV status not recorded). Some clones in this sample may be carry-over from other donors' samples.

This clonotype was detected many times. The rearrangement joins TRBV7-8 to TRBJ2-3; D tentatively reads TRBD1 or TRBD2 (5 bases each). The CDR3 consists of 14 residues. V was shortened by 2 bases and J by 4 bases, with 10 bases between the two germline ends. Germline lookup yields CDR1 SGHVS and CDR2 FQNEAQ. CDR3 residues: CASSLNRGADTQYF. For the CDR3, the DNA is TGTGCCAGCAGCTTAAATAGGGGAGCAGATACGCAGTATTTT. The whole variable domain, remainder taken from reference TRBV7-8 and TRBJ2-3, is GAGVSQSPRYKVAKRGQDVALRCDPISGHVSLFWYQQALGQGPEFLTYFQNEAQLDKSGLPSDRFFAERPEGSVSTLKIQRTQQEDSAVYLCASSLNRGADTQYFGPGTRLTVL.

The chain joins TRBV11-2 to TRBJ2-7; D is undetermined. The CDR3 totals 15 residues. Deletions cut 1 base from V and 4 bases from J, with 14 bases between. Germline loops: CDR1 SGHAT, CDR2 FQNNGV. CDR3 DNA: TGTGCCAGCAGCTTAGTGGAGTCTCCTAGGTACGAGCAGTACTTC. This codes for CASSLVESPRYEQYF.

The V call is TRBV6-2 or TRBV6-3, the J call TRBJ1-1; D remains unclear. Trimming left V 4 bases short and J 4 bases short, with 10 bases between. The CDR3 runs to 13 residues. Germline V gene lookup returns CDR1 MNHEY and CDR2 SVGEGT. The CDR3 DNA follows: TGTGCCAGCAGTTTTCAGAGGACCACTGAAGCTTTCTTT. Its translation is CASSFQRTTEAFF.

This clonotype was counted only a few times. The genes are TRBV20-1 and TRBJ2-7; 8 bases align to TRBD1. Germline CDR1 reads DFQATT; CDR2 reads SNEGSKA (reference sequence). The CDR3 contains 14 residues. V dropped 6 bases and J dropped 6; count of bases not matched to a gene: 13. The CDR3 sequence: CSARGRQGALEQYF. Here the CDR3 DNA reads TGCAGTGCCCGGGGTCGCCAGGGGGCCCTCGAGCAGTACTTC.

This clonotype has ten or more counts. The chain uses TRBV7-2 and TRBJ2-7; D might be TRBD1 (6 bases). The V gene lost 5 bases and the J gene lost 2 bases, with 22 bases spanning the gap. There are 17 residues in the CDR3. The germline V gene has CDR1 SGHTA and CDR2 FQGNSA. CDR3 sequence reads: CASSRRDTFWGTYEQYF. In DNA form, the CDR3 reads TGTGCCAGCAGCCGACGGGACACATTTTGGGGTACCTACGAGCAGTACTTC.

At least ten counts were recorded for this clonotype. CDR3 coding DNA: TGTGCCAGCAGCTCCAGAAAACATCTCGACATGAACACTGAAGCTTTCTTT. As protein: CASSSRKHLDMNTEAFF. This chain joins TRBV7-2 and TRBJ1-1; D remains unclear. Germline CDR1 reads SGHTA; CDR2 reads FQGNSA. The CDR3 covers 17 residues. V dropped 4 bases and J dropped 0 bases, with 18 bases sitting between them.

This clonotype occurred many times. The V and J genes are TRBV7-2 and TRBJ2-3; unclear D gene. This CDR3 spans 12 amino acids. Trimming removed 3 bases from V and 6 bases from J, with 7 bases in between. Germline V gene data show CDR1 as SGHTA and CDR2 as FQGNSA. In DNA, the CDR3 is TGTGCCAGCAGCTTTTCGAGGGATACGCAGTATTTT. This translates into CASSFSRDTQYF. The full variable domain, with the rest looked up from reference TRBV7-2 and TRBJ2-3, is GAGVSQSPSNKVTEKGKDVELRCDPISGHTALYWYRQSLGQGLEFLIYFQGNSAPDKSGLPSDRFSAERTGGSVSTLTIQRTQQEDSAVYLCASSFSRDTQYFGPGTRLTVL.

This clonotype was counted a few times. The chain's CDR3 is CASSPRSNSPLHF. In DNA, the CDR3 is TGTGCCAGCAGCCCCCGTTCCAATTCACCCCTCCACTTT. The chain is built from TRBV7-2 and TRBJ1-6; D uncertain. Between the trimmed V and J ends, which lost 5 bases and 7 bases, there was a span of 9 bases. Germline-derived CDR1 and CDR2 are SGHTA and FQGNSA. The CDR3 extends over 13 amino acids. The full variable domain, in which reference TRBV7-2 and TRBJ1-6 provide the parts outside the CDR3, is GAGVSQSPSNKVTEKGKDVELRCDPISGHTALYWYRQSLGQGLEFLIYFQGNSAPDKSGLPSDRFSAERTGGSVSTLTIQRTQQEDSAVYLCASSPRSNSPLHFGNGTRLTVT.

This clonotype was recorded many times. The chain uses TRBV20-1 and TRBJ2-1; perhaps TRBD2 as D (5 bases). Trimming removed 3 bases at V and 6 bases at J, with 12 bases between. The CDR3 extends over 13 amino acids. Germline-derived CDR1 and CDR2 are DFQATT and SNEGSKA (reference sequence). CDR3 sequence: CSASPGKANEQFF. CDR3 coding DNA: TGCAGTGCTAGCCCCGGGAAAGCCAATGAGCAGTTCTTC.

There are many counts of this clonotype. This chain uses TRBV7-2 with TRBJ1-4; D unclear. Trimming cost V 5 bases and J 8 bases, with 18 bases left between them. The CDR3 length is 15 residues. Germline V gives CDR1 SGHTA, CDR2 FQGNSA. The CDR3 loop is CASSQRPGFLEKLFF. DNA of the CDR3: TGTGCCAGCAGCCAACGACCGGGTTTCCTCGAAAAACTGTTTTTT. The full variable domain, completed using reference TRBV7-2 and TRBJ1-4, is GAGVSQSPSNKVTEKGKDVELRCDPISGHTALYWYRQSLGQGLEFLIYFQGNSAPDKSGLPSDRFSAERTGGSVSTLTIQRTQQEDSAVYLCASSQRPGFLEKLFFGSGTQLSVL.

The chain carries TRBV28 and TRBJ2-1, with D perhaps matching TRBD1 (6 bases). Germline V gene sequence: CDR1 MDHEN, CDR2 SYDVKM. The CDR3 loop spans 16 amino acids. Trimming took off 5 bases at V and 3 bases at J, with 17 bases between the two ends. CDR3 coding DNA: TGTGCCAGCAGTACCCGTGGGGGCCCCATCTACAATGAGCAGTTCTTC. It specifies CASSTRGGPIYNEQFF.

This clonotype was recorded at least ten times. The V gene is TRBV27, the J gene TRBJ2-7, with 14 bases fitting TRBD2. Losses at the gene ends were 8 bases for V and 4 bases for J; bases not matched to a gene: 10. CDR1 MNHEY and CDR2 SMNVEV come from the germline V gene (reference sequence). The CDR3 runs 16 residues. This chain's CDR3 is CASSPGTSGSLYEQYF. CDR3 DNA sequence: TGTGCCAGCTCACCCGGGACTAGCGGGAGTTTGTACGAGCAGTACTTC.

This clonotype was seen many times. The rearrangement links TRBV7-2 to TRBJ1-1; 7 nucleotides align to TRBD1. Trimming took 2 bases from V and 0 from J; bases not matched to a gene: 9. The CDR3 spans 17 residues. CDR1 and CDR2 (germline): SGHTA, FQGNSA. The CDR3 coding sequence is TGTGCCAGCAGCTTACGAGGGGGCGCCTCTTTGAACACTGAAGCTTTCTTT. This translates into CASSLRGGASLNTEAFF.

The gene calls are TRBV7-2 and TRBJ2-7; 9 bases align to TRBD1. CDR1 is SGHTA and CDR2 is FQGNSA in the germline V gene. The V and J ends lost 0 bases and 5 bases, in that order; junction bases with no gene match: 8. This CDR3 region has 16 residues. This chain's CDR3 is CASSLAVGTGFNEQYF. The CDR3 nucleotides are TGTGCCAGCAGCTTAGCGGTAGGGACAGGGTTCAACGAGCAGTACTTC.

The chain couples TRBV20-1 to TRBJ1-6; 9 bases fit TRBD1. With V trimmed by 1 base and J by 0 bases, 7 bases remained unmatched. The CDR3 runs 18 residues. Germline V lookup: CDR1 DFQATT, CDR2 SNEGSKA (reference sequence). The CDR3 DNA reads TGCAGTGCTAGAGCCGGGACAGGGACGAGCTCCTATAATTCACCCCTCCACTTT. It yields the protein CSARAGTGTSSYNSPLHF.

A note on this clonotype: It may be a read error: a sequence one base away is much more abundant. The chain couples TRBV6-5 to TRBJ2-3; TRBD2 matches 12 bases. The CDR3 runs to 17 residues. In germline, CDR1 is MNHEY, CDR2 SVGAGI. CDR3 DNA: TGTGCCAACAGTTACCCCAGGCTAGCGGGAGGGGCAGATACGCAGTATTTT. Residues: CANSYPRLAGGADTQYF.

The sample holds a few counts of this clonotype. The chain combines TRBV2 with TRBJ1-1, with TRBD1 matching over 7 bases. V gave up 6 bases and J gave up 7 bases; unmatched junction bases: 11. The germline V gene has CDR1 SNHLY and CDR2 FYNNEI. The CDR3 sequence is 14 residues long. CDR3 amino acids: CASRLRGGVNEAFF. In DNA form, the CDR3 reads TGTGCCAGCAGACTCAGGGGGGGTGTGAATGAAGCTTTCTTT.

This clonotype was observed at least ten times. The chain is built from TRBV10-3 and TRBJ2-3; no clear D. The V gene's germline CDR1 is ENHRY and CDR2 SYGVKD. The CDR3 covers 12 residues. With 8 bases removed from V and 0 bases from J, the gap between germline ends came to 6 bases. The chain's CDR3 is CAISSSTDTQYF. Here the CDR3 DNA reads TGTGCCATCTCATCTAGCACAGATACGCAGTATTTT.